This T cell receptor (beta chain) was retrieved from a study of CD8+ T cells in alopecia areata. Overall study: The drug, oral tofacitinib, was given to treated patients at 5 to 10 mg twice daily. Tofacitinib exposure lasted 6 to 18 months, followed by 6 months off drug. Study-wide points: Higher clonality and more expanded CD8+ clones appeared in lesional than normal scalp.

Once RNA had been extracted, it was reverse transcribed into cDNA to act as the sequencing template. Measured with immunoSEQ multiplex PCR; TCRdb has only the in-frame clones, and not every one. The sample includes 9,900 or so clones, around 59% seen only once; the top ten take about 8.1%. The V end lost 4 bases, the J end lost 4 bases, and 14 bases lay between the germline ends. Germline CDR1 MNHNY, CDR2 SVGAGI (reference sequence). This CDR3 spans 14 amino acids. The investigators collected lesional scalp punch biopsies and peripheral blood from alopecia areata patients. As to this clone: Its antigen is undetermined.

This clonotype was obtained from a human donor with alopecia areata. The sample here was skin, taken at week 0. The chain carries TRBV6-6 and TRBJ2-7; D might be TRBD2 (6 bases). The CDR3: CASSLRRDVYEQYF. CDR3 DNA: TGTGCCAGCAGTTTGCGGCGGGACGTTTACGAGCAGTACTTC.